These 17 T cell receptor beta chains came from one sample sequenced in a study of type 1 and type 2 diabetes patients. Genomic DNA was the PCR template. The TCR beta CDR3 region was amplified using 30 forward and 13 reverse primers. Using its own MiXCR run on the multiplex PCR reads, TCRdb lists one record per CDR3 protein. The table includes under 300,000 distinct CDR3 sequences, roughly 50% detected once. Input material: peripheral blood mononuclear cells (PBMCs). These receptors were collected from a man between 18 and 35 years old with type 2 diabetes.

The V and J genes are TRBV7-2 and TRBJ2-2; 7 nucleotides line up with TRBD1. The CDR3 spans 16 residues. Losses at the gene ends were 1 base for V and 0 bases for J; bases not matched to a gene: 2. Germline-derived CDR1 and CDR2 are SGHTA and FQGNSA. The CDR3 loop reads CASSLGGTANTGELFF. The DNA for the CDR3 is TGTGCCAGCAGCTTAGGTGGGACAGCGAACACCGGGGAGCTGTTTTTT.

A remark on this clonotype: A read error may explain this, as a much larger clone is one base away. The rearrangement joins TRBV7-3 to TRBJ2-1; 7 nucleotides agree with TRBD1. The junction had 14 bases not matched to a gene; V was cut back by 5 bases and J by 13 bases. From germline, CDR1 is SGHTA and CDR2 FQGTGA. The CDR3 contains 14 residues. The CDR3 region is CASSPTGQEETQFF. For the CDR3, the DNA is TGTGCCAGCAGCCCCACCGGACAGGAAGAGACCCAGTTCTTC.

This clonotype was seen many times. The chain couples TRBV4-1 to TRBJ1-6, with D unresolved. Trimming pared 0 bases from V and 7 bases from J, leaving 7 bases between. Germline lookup yields CDR1 MGHRA and CDR2 YSYEKL. The CDR3 runs to 14 residues. CDR3 sequence (DNA): TGCGCCAGCAGCCAAGAAGCCGGGAATTCACCCCTCCACTTT. Amino acid sequence: CASSQEAGNSPLHF.

In its sample, this clonotype was seen a few times. The chain has TRBV6-5 and TRBJ2-5; D is uncertain. The CDR3 spans 13 residues. Trimming left V 1 base short and J 2 bases short, with 5 bases between. CDR1 and CDR2 (germline): MNHEY, SVGAGI. The CDR3 DNA is TGTGCCAGCAGTTACTTGGAACAAGAGACCCAGTACTTC. Residues: CASSYLEQETQYF.

The gene calls are TRBV2 and TRBJ1-2; a possible D gene is TRBD1 (6 bases). Deletions cut 4 bases from V and 7 bases from J, with 16 bases between. This CDR3 has 14 residues. Germline values: CDR1 SNHLY, CDR2 FYNNEI. CDR3 bases: TGTGCCAGCAGTGCTCCCGGGGGGGCGAGTGGCTACACCTTC. Its protein is CASSAPGGASGYTF.

The chain joins TRBV20-1 to TRBJ2-1; no clear D gene. In germline, CDR1 is DFQATT, CDR2 SNEGSKA (reference sequence). The CDR3 is 15 residues long. V was trimmed by 3 bases and J by 6 bases, leaving 18 bases between them. The CDR3 DNA sequence: TGCAGTGCTAGGCCAGCCAACGCCGCGACCAATGAGCAGTTCTTC. Protein: CSARPANAATNEQFF.

As concerns this clonotype: This sequence may be a read error, since a much larger clone differs from it by one base. The chain links TRBV14 to TRBJ2-7; D perhaps matches TRBD2 (5 bases). Germline lookup yields CDR1 SGHDN and CDR2 FVKESK. Deletions cut 2 bases from V and 6 bases from J, with 11 bases between. The CDR3 length is 13 residues. The CDR3 is CASSQRTGSEQYF. Written as DNA, the CDR3 is TGTGCCAGCAGCCAACGGACTGGCTCCGAGCAGTACTTC.

This clonotype came up a few times. V usage is TRBV19 and J usage is TRBJ1-1; no clear D gene. CDR1 is LNHDA and CDR2 is SQIVND in the germline V gene (reference sequence). This CDR3 spans 13 amino acids. V lost 7 bases to trimming and J lost 4 bases, with 13 bases between them. This CDR3 is CASTIRESTEAFF. CDR3 bases: TGTGCCAGTACGATCAGAGAGAGCACTGAAGCTTTCTTT.

The chain carries TRBV20-1 and TRBJ2-1; D may match TRBD1 or TRBD2 (7 bases each). The V and J ends lost 3 bases and 4 bases respectively, with 22 bases between them. The CDR3 is 17 residues long. In germline, CDR1 is DFQATT, CDR2 SNEGSKA (reference sequence). The CDR3 sequence: CSASGRGERGPYNEQFF. CDR3 nucleotides: TGCAGTGCTAGTGGCAGGGGGGAGCGGGGACCTTACAATGAGCAGTTCTTC.

The V gene is TRBV19, the J gene TRBJ2-4, with unresolved D. V was trimmed by 5 bases and J by 6 bases, leaving 14 bases between them. The V gene's germline CDR1 is LNHDA and CDR2 SQIVND (reference sequence). The CDR3 has 14 amino acids. The CDR3 region has the DNA TGTGCCAGTAGTCCCCTGGGCGGACGAAACATTCAGTACTTC. It yields the protein CASSPLGGRNIQYF.

The chain is built from TRBV19 and TRBJ2-7, with D maybe TRBD2 (5 bases). The CDR3 contains 13 residues. CDR1 and CDR2 from the germline V gene are LNHDA and SQIVND (reference sequence). Deletions cut 9 bases from V and 4 bases from J, with 16 bases between. This CDR3 is CASSSPSGYEQYF. CDR3 nucleotides: TGTGCCAGCAGCTCTCCTTCGGGGTACGAGCAGTACTTC.

The genes are TRBV28 and TRBJ2-3; D is undetermined. The end of the DNA is better explained by TRBJ1-5, so the J call may be wrong. Germline-derived CDR1 and CDR2 are MDHEN and SYDVKM. This CDR3 is 15 amino acids long. The CDR3 DNA sequence: TGTGCCAGCAGCCGAATGTTGGGGAACACAGATACGCAGCATTTT. It yields the protein CASSRMLGNTDTQHF.

CDR3 DNA: TGTGCCAGCAGCTCTGGACAGCCACTATACGAGCAGTACTTC. As protein: CASSSGQPLYEQYF. The V call is TRBV7-2, the J call TRBJ2-7; D might be TRBD1 (6 bases). V was trimmed by 4 bases and J by 4 bases, leaving 14 bases between them. Germline CDR1 reads SGHTA; CDR2 reads FQGNSA. This CDR3 is 14 amino acids long.

The chain recombines TRBV7-2 with TRBJ2-7, with 7 bases that match TRBD1. The germline V gene encodes CDR1 SGHTA and CDR2 FQGNSA. The CDR3 runs to 17 residues. The V and J ends lost 3 bases and 3 bases, in that order; junction bases with no gene match: 14. CDR3 protein: CASSFTSWDSRNYEQYF. CDR3 DNA sequence: TGTGCCAGCAGCTTTACCTCCTGGGACAGCAGGAACTACGAGCAGTACTTC. Using reference TRBV7-2 and TRBJ2-7 for the parts outside the CDR3, the full variable domain is GAGVSQSPSNKVTEKGKDVELRCDPISGHTALYWYRQSLGQGLEFLIYFQGNSAPDKSGLPSDRFSAERTGGSVSTLTIQRTQQEDSAVYLCASSFTSWDSRNYEQYFGPGTRLTVT.

V gene TRBV5-1 combines with J gene TRBJ1-5; no clear D gene. Trimming took off 0 bases at V and 5 bases at J, with 15 bases between the two ends. The CDR3 sequence is 16 residues long. CDR1 and CDR2 from the germline V gene are SGHRS and YFSETQ. The CDR3 DNA is TGCGCCAGCAGCTTGGTCCCAGGAGGTGGGCATCAGCCCCAGCATTTT. It translates to CASSLVPGGGHQPQHF. The full variable domain, completed using reference TRBV5-1 and TRBJ1-5, is KAGVTQTPRYLIKTRGQQVTLSCSPISGHRSVSWYQQTPGQGLQFLFEYFSETQRNKGNFPGRFSGRQFSNSRSEMNVSTLELGDSALYLCASSLVPGGGHQPQHFGDGTRLSIL.

This chain uses TRBV4-1 with TRBJ1-2; unclear D gene. Trimming pared 4 bases from V and 2 bases from J, leaving 11 bases between. Germline CDR1 reads MGHRA; CDR2 reads YSYEKL. This CDR3 comprises 14 residues. As DNA, the CDR3 is TGCGCCAGCAGCCTGGACGGAAACAACTATGGCTACACCTTC. Its protein is CASSLDGNNYGYTF.

The chain has TRBV12-3 or TRBV12-4 and TRBJ1-1, with a tentative D call TRBD1 (5 bases). CDR3 size: 15 residues. Trimming pared 5 bases from V and 4 bases from J, leaving 17 bases between. CDR3 sequence (DNA): TGTGCCAGCAGTGAAGATAGGGTTCAGGGCACTGAAGCTTTCTTT. Amino acids: CASSEDRVQGTEAFF.